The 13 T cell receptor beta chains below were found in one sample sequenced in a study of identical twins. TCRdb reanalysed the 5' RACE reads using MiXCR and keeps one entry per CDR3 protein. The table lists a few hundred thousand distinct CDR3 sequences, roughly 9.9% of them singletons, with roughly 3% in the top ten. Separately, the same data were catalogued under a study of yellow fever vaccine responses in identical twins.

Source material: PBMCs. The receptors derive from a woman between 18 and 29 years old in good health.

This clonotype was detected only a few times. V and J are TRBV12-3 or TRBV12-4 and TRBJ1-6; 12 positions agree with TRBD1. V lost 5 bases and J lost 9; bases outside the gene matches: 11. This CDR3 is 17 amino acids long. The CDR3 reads CASSTGTGGSLGSPLHF. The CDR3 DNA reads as TGTGCCAGCAGTACCGGGACAGGGGGCTCTTTGGGTTCACCCCTCCACTTT.

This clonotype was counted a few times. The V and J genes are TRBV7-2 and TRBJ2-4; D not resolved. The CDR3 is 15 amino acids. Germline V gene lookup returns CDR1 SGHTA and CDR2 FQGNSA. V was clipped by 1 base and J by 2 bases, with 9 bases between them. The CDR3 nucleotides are TGTGCCAGCAGCTTAGTGGCCCGTACCAAAAACATTCAGTACTTC. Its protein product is CASSLVARTKNIQYF.

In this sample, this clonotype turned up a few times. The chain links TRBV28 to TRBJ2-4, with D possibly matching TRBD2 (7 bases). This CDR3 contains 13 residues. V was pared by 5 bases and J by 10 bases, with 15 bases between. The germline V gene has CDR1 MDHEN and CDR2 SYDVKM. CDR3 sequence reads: CASSPAGASIQYF. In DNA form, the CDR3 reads TGTGCCAGCAGTCCCGCGGGGGCCTCGATTCAGTACTTC.

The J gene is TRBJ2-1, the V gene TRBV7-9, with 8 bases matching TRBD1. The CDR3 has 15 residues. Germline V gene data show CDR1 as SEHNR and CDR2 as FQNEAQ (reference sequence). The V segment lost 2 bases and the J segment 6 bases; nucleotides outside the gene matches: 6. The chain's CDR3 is CASSLLQGAGNEQFF. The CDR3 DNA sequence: TGTGCCAGCAGCTTACTCCAGGGGGCAGGCAATGAGCAGTTCTTC.

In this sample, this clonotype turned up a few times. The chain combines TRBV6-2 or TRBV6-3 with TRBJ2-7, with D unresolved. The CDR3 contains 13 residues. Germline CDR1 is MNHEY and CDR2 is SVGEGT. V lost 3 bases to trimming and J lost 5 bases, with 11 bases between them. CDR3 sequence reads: CASSYTRIHEQYF. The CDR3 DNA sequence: TGTGCCAGCAGTTATACGCGAATCCACGAGCAGTACTTC.

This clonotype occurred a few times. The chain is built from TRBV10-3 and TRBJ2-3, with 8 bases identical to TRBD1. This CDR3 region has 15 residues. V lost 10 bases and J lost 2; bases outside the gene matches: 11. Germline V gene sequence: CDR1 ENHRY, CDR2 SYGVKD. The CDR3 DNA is TGTGCCACGACCCCGGGACAGGAGAACACAGATACGCAGTATTTT. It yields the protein CATTPGQENTDTQYF.

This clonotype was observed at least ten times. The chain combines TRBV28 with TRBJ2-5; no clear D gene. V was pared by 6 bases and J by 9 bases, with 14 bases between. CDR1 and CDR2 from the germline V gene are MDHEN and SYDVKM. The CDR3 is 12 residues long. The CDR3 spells CASRVSRAAQYF. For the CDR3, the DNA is TGTGCCAGCAGGGTTTCAAGGGCGGCCCAGTACTTC. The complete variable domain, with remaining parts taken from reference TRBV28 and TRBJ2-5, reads DVKVTQSSRYLVKRTGEKVFLECVQDMDHENMFWYRQDPGLGLRLIYFSYDVKMKEKGDIPEGYSVSREKKERFSLILESASTNQTSMYLCASRVSRAAQYFGPGTRLLVL.

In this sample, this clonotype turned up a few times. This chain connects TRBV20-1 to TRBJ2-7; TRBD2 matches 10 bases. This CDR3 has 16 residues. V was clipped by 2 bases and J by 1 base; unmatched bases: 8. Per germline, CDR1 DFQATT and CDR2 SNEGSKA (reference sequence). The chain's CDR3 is CSARPSRTSGSYEQYF. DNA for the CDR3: TGCAGTGCTAGACCTTCTCGGACTAGCGGTTCCTACGAGCAGTACTTC.

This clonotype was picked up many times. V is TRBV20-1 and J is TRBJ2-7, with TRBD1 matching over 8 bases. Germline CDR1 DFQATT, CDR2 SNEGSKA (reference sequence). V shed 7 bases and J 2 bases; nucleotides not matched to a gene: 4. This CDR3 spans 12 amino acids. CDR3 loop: CSGLTGAYEQYF. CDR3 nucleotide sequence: TGCAGTGGCCTGACAGGGGCCTACGAGCAGTACTTC.

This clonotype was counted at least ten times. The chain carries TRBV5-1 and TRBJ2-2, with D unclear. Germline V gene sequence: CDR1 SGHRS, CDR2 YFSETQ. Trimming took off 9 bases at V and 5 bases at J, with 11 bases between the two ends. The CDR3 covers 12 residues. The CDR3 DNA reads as TGCGCCAAGGGTAGAAAGACCGGGGAGCTGTTTTTT. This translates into CAKGRKTGELFF. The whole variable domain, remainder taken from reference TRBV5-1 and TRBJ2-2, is KAGVTQTPRYLIKTRGQQVTLSCSPISGHRSVSWYQQTPGQGLQFLFEYFSETQRNKGNFPGRFSGRQFSNSRSEMNVSTLELGDSALYLCAKGRKTGELFFGEGSRLTVL.

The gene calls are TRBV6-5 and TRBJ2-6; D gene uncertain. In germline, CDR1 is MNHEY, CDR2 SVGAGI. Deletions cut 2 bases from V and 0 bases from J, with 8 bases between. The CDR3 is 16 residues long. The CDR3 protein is CASSYLPLSGANVLTF. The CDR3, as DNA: TGTGCCAGCAGTTACCTCCCCCTCTCTGGGGCCAACGTCCTGACTTTC.

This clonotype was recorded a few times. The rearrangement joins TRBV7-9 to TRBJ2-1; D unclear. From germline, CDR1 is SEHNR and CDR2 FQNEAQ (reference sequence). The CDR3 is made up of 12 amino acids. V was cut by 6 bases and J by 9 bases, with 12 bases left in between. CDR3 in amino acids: CASRAIWTEQFF. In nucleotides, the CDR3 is TGTGCCAGCAGAGCAATCTGGACTGAGCAGTTCTTC.

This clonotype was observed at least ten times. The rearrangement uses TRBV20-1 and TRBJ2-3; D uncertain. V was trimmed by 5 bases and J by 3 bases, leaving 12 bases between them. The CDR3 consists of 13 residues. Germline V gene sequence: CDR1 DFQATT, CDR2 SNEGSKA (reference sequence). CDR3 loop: CSASDTETDTQYF. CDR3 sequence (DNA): TGCAGTGCTTCAGACACAGAGACAGATACGCAGTATTTT.